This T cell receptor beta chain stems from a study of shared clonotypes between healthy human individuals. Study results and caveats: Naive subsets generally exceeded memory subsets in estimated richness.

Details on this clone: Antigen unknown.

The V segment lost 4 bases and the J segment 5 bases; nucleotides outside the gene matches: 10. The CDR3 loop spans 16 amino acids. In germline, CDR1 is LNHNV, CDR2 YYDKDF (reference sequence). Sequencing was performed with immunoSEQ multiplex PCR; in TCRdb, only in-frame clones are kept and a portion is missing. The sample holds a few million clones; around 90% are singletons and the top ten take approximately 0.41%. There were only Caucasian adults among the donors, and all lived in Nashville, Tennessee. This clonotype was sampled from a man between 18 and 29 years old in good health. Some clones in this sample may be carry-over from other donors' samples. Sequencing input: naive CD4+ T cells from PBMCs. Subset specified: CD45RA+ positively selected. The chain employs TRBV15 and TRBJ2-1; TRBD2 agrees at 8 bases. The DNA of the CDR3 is TGTGCCACCAGCAAACCTGGAGGGACTAGGAACAATGAGCAGTTCTTC. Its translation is CATSKPGGTRNNEQFF. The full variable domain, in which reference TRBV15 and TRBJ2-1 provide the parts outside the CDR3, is DAMVIQNPRYQVTQFGKPVTLSCSQTLNHNVMYWYQQKSSQAPKLLFHYYDKDFNNEADTPDNFQSRRPNTSFCFLDIRSPGLGDTAMYLCATSKPGGTRNNEQFFGPGTRLTVL.